One sample yielded the 5 T cell receptor beta chains listed below, sequenced in a study of T cell responses to AZD1222 COVID-19 vaccine. Sequencing used immunoSEQ multiplex PCR; TCRdb keeps in-frame clones, though not all of them. This sample yields over 100,000 clones, of which about 80% are seen a single time; about 9% belongs to the top ten. This sample comprised peripheral blood, obtained on day 0 of AZD1222 vaccination. The receptors were gathered from an adult in good health.

The V call is TRBV29-1, the J call TRBJ2-7, with TRBD1 as a possible D gene (6 bases). From germline, CDR1 is SQVTM and CDR2 ANQGSEA. Trimming left V 6 bases short and J 2 bases short, with 20 bases between. CDR3 length: 15 amino acids. CDR3 coding DNA: TGCAGCGTGCTTTGGACAGCGATCCCCCCCTACGAGCAGTACTTC. Protein sequence: CSVLWTAIPPYEQYF.

The chain has TRBV7-2 and TRBJ1-5; 8 bases are shared with TRBD1. Germline CDR1 reads SGHTA; CDR2 reads FQGNSA. This CDR3 region has 15 residues. Germline trimming cut 5 bases from V and 2 bases from J; bases unmatched to any gene: 5. The CDR3: CASSPSTGGNQPQHF. The CDR3 nucleotides are TGTGCCAGCAGCCCTTCGACAGGGGGCAATCAGCCCCAGCATTTT.

The chain is built from TRBV7-3 and TRBJ2-1; D remains ambiguous. The CDR3 is made up of 13 amino acids. Germline V gene sequence: CDR1 SGHTA, CDR2 FQGTGA. Trimming left V 1 base short and J 5 bases short, with 6 bases between. CDR3 region: CASSLRAHNEQFF. CDR3 DNA sequence: TGTGCCAGCAGCTTAAGGGCGCACAATGAGCAGTTCTTC.

The rearrangement links TRBV24-1 to TRBJ1-2, with a tentative D call TRBD1 (5 bases). V lost 4 bases and J lost 4, with 12 bases in between. This CDR3 spans 14 amino acids. CDR1 and CDR2 from the germline V gene are KGHDR and SFDVKD. This chain's CDR3 is CATSETGRPYGYTF. CDR3 in DNA: TGTGCCACCAGTGAGACGGGACGCCCCTATGGCTACACCTTC.

This chain uses TRBV9 with TRBJ1-5; D uncertain. This CDR3 is built from 15 residues. Germline V CDR1 and CDR2: SGDLS, YYNGEE. The V and J ends lost 0 bases and 4 bases respectively, with 11 bases between them. CDR3 bases: TGTGCCAGCAGCGTAGGAATTGGAACTAATCAGCCCCAGCATTTT. This codes for CASSVGIGTNQPQHF.